The clone carrying this T cell receptor beta chain was detected only a few times. Its antigen remains unidentified. The data originate from a study of cytomegalovirus exposure and HLA in healthy donors. Study overall: A previous analysis identified 100 million or so unique TCR beta sequences derived from some 200 million T cells. Among the approximately 410 genotyped donors, 70% to 85% were placed in the Caucasian-associated ancestry cluster.

The trim removed 0 bases at V and 2 bases at J, leaving 2 bases unmatched. The CDR3 extends over 15 amino acids. Per germline, CDR1 MNHEY and CDR2 SMNVEV (reference sequence). The PCR was carried out with 60 Vbeta primers and 13 Jbeta primers. How the authors handled the data: Around 11 million shared chains were among the about 80 million unique TCR beta chains that a later analysis counted. Here immunoSEQ multiplex PCR was the method, and the copy in TCRdb shows in-frame clones only, minus some. The D gene and trimming were derived from the DNA, and the V and J assignments and clone size from that table. Of 100,000 to 150,000 clones in the sample, around 77% were seen once. Study outcomes and limitations: Other equally common chains were less clonally expanded than HLA-associated TCR beta chains, a later analysis showed.

V usage is TRBV27 and J usage is TRBJ2-7, with 9 bases lining up with TRBD1. The sequence came from a man aged 25 to 40 in good health and CMV-seronegative. Sequencing used PBMCs. The CDR3 DNA reads as TGTGCCAGCAGTTTATCGACAGGGGGGGCCTACGAGCAGTACTTC. Translated, it gives CASSLSTGGAYEQYF.